Each of the 23 T cell receptor beta chains below was sequenced from the same sample in a study of T cells in localized non-small cell lung cancer. Some clones are missing from TCRdb's copy, which holds only in-frame ones; the method was immunoSEQ multiplex PCR. The profile covers 100,000 to 150,000 clones, with roughly 90% appearing a single time and around 1.7% taken by the ten largest. Material: peripheral blood, obtained before any cancer treatment. The receptors here all came from a female donor older than 55 with stage I lung adenocarcinoma.

The genes are TRBV13 and TRBJ2-7; TRBD2 matches 9 bases. Germline values: CDR1 PRHDT, CDR2 FYEKMQ (reference sequence). With V trimmed by 1 base and J by 5 bases, 9 bases remained unmatched. CDR3 size: 16 residues. CDR3 region: CASSLEGVAGVNEQYF. In DNA, the CDR3 is TGTGCCAGCAGCTTAGAGGGGGTAGCGGGAGTCAACGAGCAGTACTTC.

This clone was seen a few times. The V and J genes are TRBV19 and TRBJ1-1; D uncertain. Trimming stripped 5 bases from V and 1 base from J, with 8 bases between. This CDR3 is 13 amino acids long. Per the germline V gene, CDR1 is LNHDA and CDR2 is SQIVND (reference sequence). CDR3 nucleotides: TGTGCCAGTAGTGTTTACGAGAACACTGAAGCTTTCTTT. Its translation: CASSVYENTEAFF.

The rearrangement uses TRBV6-5 and TRBJ2-3; no definite D call. Germline assignment: CDR1 MNHEY and CDR2 SVGAGI. This CDR3 has 14 residues. V lost 0 bases to trimming and J lost 3 bases, with 7 bases between them. The CDR3 DNA reads TGTGCCAGCAGTTACTCGGCCACAACAGATACGCAGTATTTT. Its translation: CASSYSATTDTQYF.

The chain carries TRBV11-2 and TRBJ2-1; 10 nucleotides align to TRBD2. This CDR3 has 19 amino acids. V was pared by 6 bases and J by 8 bases, with 22 bases of the junction left unmatched. The germline V gene has CDR1 SGHAT and CDR2 FQNNGV. The CDR3 is CASRPALAGEKEEGDEQFF. The CDR3 nucleotides read TGTGCCAGCAGACCGGCTCTAGCGGGAGAGAAGGAGGAGGGGGATGAGCAGTTCTTC.

In this sample, this clone turned up a few times. The chain combines TRBV30 with TRBJ1-5, with 7 bases aligning to TRBD1. J lost 6 bases, V lost 0 bases, and 8 bases had no gene match. The CDR3 spans 15 residues. CDR1 and CDR2 from the germline V gene are GTSNPN and SVGIG (reference sequence). In nucleotides, the CDR3 is TGTGCCTGGAGTGTAGACGAAGGGGGCAGTCAGCCCCAGCATTTT. Its translation: CAWSVDEGGSQPQHF.

The chain has TRBV9 and TRBJ2-7; 9 nucleotides align to TRBD1. This CDR3 is 15 amino acids long. After removal of 1 base from V and 1 base from J, the junction contained 3 bases not matched to a gene. Germline V gene lookup returns CDR1 SGDLS and CDR2 YYNGEE. The CDR3 loop is CASSVSTGGSYEQYF. The CDR3 DNA reads as TGTGCCAGCAGCGTATCGACAGGGGGGTCCTACGAGCAGTACTTC.

J is TRBJ1-1 and V is TRBV5-1; D gene unclear. V lost 2 bases and J 3 bases, leaving 11 bases between the germline ends. Germline assignment: CDR1 SGHRS and CDR2 YFSETQ. This CDR3 comprises 14 residues. CDR3 bases: TGCGCCAGCAGCTTCAGTTCATGGGACACTGAAGCTTTCTTT. Protein product: CASSFSSWDTEAFF.

The rearrangement links TRBV5-4 to TRBJ2-2, with unresolved D. Germline V gives CDR1 SGHNT, CDR2 YYREEE (reference sequence). CDR3 length: 13 amino acids. The V and J ends lost 4 bases and 4 bases respectively, with 8 bases between them. The CDR3 is CASSPDSTGELFF. The CDR3 nucleotides are TGTGCCAGCAGCCCTGATTCCACCGGGGAGCTGTTTTTT.

This clone was picked up one time. The chain links TRBV13 to TRBJ2-7, with D hard to call. Trimming stripped 1 base from V and 4 bases from J, with 8 bases between. Germline CDR1 PRHDT, CDR2 FYEKMQ (reference sequence). The CDR3 runs to 13 residues. The CDR3 DNA sequence: TGTGCCAGCAGCTTAGAGGGCGATTACGAGCAGTACTTC. Its protein product is CASSLEGDYEQYF.

V usage is TRBV5-4 and J usage is TRBJ2-7; 15 nucleotides align to TRBD2. Germline values: CDR1 SGHNT, CDR2 YYREEE (reference sequence). The CDR3 length is 16 residues. Germline trimming cut 5 bases from V and 1 base from J; bases unmatched to any gene: 4. The CDR3: CASSSGTSGRSYEQYF. The CDR3 coding sequence is TGTGCCAGCAGTTCTGGGACTAGCGGGAGGTCCTACGAGCAGTACTTC.

The rearrangement uses TRBV2 and TRBJ2-5; 8 bases are shared with TRBD1. Germline CDR1 and CDR2: SNHLY and FYNNEI. The CDR3 is 15 residues long. Trimming took 7 bases from V and 5 from J; bases not matched to a gene: 12. CDR3 residues: CASNVGQGLGETQYF. The CDR3 nucleotides are TGTGCCAGCAATGTCGGACAGGGCTTGGGGGAGACCCAGTACTTC. The whole variable domain, remainder taken from reference TRBV2 and TRBJ2-5, is EPEVTQTPSHQVTQMGQEVILRCVPISNHLYFYWYRQILGQKVEFLVSFYNNEISEKSEIFDDQFSVERPDGSNFTLKIRSTKLEDSAMYFCASNVGQGLGETQYFGPGTRLLVL.

The J gene is TRBJ1-4, the V gene TRBV19; tentatively, D is TRBD1 (6 bases). The germline gives CDR1 LNHDA, CDR2 SQIVND (reference sequence). The CDR3 has 13 residues. V dropped 5 bases and J dropped 10 bases, with 14 bases sitting between them. CDR3 residues: CASSSGGQRKLFF. The CDR3 nucleotides are TGTGCCAGTAGTTCCGGGGGGCAGCGAAAACTGTTTTTT.

V and J are TRBV18 and TRBJ1-1; 8 bases match TRBD1. CDR1 is KGHSH and CDR2 is LQKENI in the germline V gene. The CDR3 loop spans 13 amino acids. V was pared by 8 bases and J by 0 bases, with 2 bases of the junction left unmatched. CDR3 DNA: TGTGCCAGCAGACAGGGGATGAACACTGAAGCTTTCTTT. As protein: CASRQGMNTEAFF.

The rearrangement joins TRBV18 to TRBJ1-3; D gene uncertain. The germline V gene encodes CDR1 KGHSH and CDR2 LQKENI. There are 12 residues in the CDR3. Deletions cut 1 base from V and 4 bases from J, with 2 bases between. The CDR3: CASSPRGNTIYF. CDR3 DNA: TGTGCCAGCTCACCACGGGGAAACACCATATATTTT.

V and J are TRBV5-1 and TRBJ2-3; 7 bases are a match to TRBD1. This CDR3 is built from 17 residues. J gave up 3 bases and V 4 bases, and 14 bases lay outside the gene matches. Germline loops: CDR1 SGHRS, CDR2 YFSETQ. CDR3 in DNA: TGCGCCAGCAGCCCACGGACAGGAACAGACCGGACAGATACGCAGTATTTT. Amino acid sequence: CASSPRTGTDRTDTQYF. The whole variable domain, filled in from reference TRBV5-1 and TRBJ2-3, reads KAGVTQTPRYLIKTRGQQVTLSCSPISGHRSVSWYQQTPGQGLQFLFEYFSETQRNKGNFPGRFSGRQFSNSRSEMNVSTLELGDSALYLCASSPRTGTDRTDTQYFGPGTRLTVL.

This clone was counted many times. The rearrangement links TRBV14 to TRBJ1-1; possible D gene TRBD1, 5 bases. Germline V gene data show CDR1 as SGHDN and CDR2 as FVKESK. The germline V and J ends were trimmed by 4 bases and 0 bases, with 15 bases remaining between them. The CDR3 totals 16 residues. As DNA, the CDR3 is TGTGCCAGCAGCCTTCAACCCCCGGGGGTGAACACTGAAGCTTTCTTT. It encodes CASSLQPPGVNTEAFF.

The chain employs TRBV29-1 and TRBJ1-4; no clear D. CDR1 and CDR2 from the germline V gene are SQVTM and ANQGSEA. The CDR3 is 10 amino acids. Deletions cut 8 bases from V and 3 bases from J, with 4 bases between. CDR3 sequence reads: CSPSNEKLFF. The CDR3 coding sequence is TGCAGCCCTTCTAATGAAAAACTGTTTTTT.

The chain joins TRBV29-1 to TRBJ2-7, with TRBD2 matching 8 bases. This CDR3 has 16 amino acids. In germline, CDR1 is SQVTM, CDR2 ANQGSEA. V lost 4 bases to trimming and J lost 0 bases; unmatched junction nucleotides: 11. CDR3 nucleotide sequence: TGCAGCGTTGGGGGAATGGTAGCGGGGAGCTCCTACGAGCAGTACTTC. Encoded protein: CSVGGMVAGSSYEQYF.

The J gene is TRBJ2-3, the V gene TRBV11-2; 7 bases fit TRBD1. V gave up 5 bases and J gave up 0 bases; unmatched junction bases: 5. From germline, CDR1 is SGHAT and CDR2 FQNNGV. This CDR3 has 15 residues. The DNA for the CDR3 is TGTGCCAGCAGCCCCGACAGGGATAGCACAGATACGCAGTATTTT. It specifies CASSPDRDSTDTQYF. The full variable domain, in which reference TRBV11-2 and TRBJ2-3 provide the parts outside the CDR3, is EAGVAQSPRYKIIEKRQSVAFWCNPISGHATLYWYQQILGQGPKLLIQFQNNGVVDDSQLPKDRFSAERLKGVDSTLKIQPAKLEDSAVYLCASSPDRDSTDTQYFGPGTRLTVL.

The rearrangement links TRBV6-5 to TRBJ2-3, with D possibly matching TRBD2 (6 bases). V gave up 6 bases and J gave up 6 bases, with 19 bases separating them. This CDR3 is built from 15 residues. CDR1 is MNHEY and CDR2 is SVGAGI in the germline V gene. The CDR3 DNA follows: TGTGCCAGCAGCCTTCGGGGACTCCACTCGGATACGCAGTATTTT. Amino acids: CASSLRGLHSDTQYF.

The genes are TRBV6-6 and TRBJ1-5; D unclear. The CDR3 runs 15 residues. CDR1 and CDR2 from the germline V gene are MNHNY and SVGAGI (reference sequence). Between the trimmed V and J ends, which lost 2 bases and 2 bases, there was a span of 10 bases. This chain's CDR3 is CASSYPEGRNQPQHF. CDR3 bases: TGTGCCAGCAGTTACCCTGAGGGCCGCAATCAGCCCCAGCATTTT.

CDR3 sequence (DNA): TGCGCCAGCTCTTTCCGCAGGGGGAATGAAAAACTGTTTTTT. Protein: CASSFRRGNEKLFF. The rearrangement joins TRBV10-2 to TRBJ1-4; TRBD1 aligns across 7 bases. The CDR3 length is 14 residues. Unmatched junction bases numbered 8, after V lost 8 bases and J lost 5 bases. Per the germline V gene, CDR1 is WSHSY and CDR2 is SAAADI.

This chain uses TRBV5-1 with TRBJ2-1; possible D gene TRBD2, 6 bases. With 5 bases removed from V and 12 bases from J, the gap between germline ends came to 18 bases. CDR1 is SGHRS and CDR2 is YFSETQ in the germline V gene. The length of the CDR3 is 13 residues. CDR3 residues: CASRETAGRAQFF. Written as DNA, the CDR3 is TGCGCCAGCAGAGAGACAGCGGGCCGGGCGCAGTTCTTC. The full variable domain, with the rest looked up from reference TRBV5-1 and TRBJ2-1, is KAGVTQTPRYLIKTRGQQVTLSCSPISGHRSVSWYQQTPGQGLQFLFEYFSETQRNKGNFPGRFSGRQFSNSRSEMNVSTLELGDSALYLCASRETAGRAQFFGPGTRLTVL.